This TCR beta chain was sequenced during a study of Ad26.COV2.S vaccination and SARS-CoV-2 variants. Treatment described: some 20 received Ad26.COV2.S at low or high dose, single or two shots; about 5 received placebo; per-sample allocation not given. Day 63 following the first vaccine or placebo injection was when the samples were taken. TCRdb's table, derived via immunoSEQ multiplex PCR, lists solely in-frame clones and lacks some. The sample carries roughly 500,000 clones, about 91% recorded once. The sample was peripheral blood, taken in a trial of Ad26.COV2.S vaccine versus placebo. The sequence came from a person aged 18 to 59 who received the Ad26.COV2.S COVID-19 vaccine or a placebo.

The CDR3 region has the DNA TGTGCCAGCAGCTTAGTCGGCCAAAGCACAGATACGCAGTATTTT. This encodes CASSLVGQSTDTQYF. V gene TRBV7-9 combines with J gene TRBJ2-3; D gene uncertain. The germline CDR1 and CDR2 sequences are SEHNR and FQNEAQ (reference sequence). CDR3 length: 15 residues. The ends were cut back, 1 base at V and 0 bases at J, with 8 bases in the middle. Using reference TRBV7-9 and TRBJ2-3 for the parts outside the CDR3, the full variable domain is DTGVSQNPRHKITKRGQNVTFRCDPISEHNRLYWYRQTLGQGPEFLTYFQNEAQLEKSRLLSDRFSAERPKGSFSTLEIQRTEQGDSAMYLCASSLVGQSTDTQYFGPGTRLTVL.